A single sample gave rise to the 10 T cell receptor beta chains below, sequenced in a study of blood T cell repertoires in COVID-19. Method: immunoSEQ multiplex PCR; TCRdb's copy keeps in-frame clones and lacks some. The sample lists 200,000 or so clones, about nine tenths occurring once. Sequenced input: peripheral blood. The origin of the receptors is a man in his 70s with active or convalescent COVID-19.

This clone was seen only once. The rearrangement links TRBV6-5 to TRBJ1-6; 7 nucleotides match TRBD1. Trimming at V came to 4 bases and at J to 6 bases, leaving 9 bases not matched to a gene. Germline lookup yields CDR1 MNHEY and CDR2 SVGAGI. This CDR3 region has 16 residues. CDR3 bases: TGTGCCAGCAGTTTACAGCACGGGACAGCTAATTCACCCCTCCACTTT. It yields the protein CASSLQHGTANSPLHF.

The CDR3 sequence: CASSLTVGDTEAFF. In DNA form, the CDR3 reads TGTGCCAGCAGCTTGACAGTAGGGGACACTGAAGCTTTCTTT. The V gene is TRBV5-6, the J gene TRBJ1-1; tentatively, D is TRBD1 (5 bases). Trimming removed 1 base from V and 3 bases from J, with 10 bases in between. The CDR3 consists of 14 residues. Germline V lookup: CDR1 SGHDT, CDR2 YYEEEE.

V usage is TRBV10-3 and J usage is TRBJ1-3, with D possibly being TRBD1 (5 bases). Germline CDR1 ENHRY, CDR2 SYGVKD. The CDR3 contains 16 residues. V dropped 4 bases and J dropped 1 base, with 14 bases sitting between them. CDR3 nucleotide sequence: TGTGCCATCAGTGTCACAGGCGTTTTATCTGGAAACACCATATATTTT. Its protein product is CAISVTGVLSGNTIYF.

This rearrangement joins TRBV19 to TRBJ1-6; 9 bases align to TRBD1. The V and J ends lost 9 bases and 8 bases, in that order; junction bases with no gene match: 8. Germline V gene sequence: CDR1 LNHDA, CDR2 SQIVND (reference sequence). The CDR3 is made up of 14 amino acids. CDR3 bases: TGTGCCAGCCTACCGGGACAGGGTTATTCACCCCTCCACTTT. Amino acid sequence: CASLPGQGYSPLHF.

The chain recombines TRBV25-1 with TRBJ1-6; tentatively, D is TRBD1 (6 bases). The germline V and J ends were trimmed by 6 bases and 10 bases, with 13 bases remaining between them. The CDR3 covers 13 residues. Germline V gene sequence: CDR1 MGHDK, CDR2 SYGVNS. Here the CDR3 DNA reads TGTGCCAGCAGGGACAGCGATCAATCACCCCTCCACTTT. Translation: CASRDSDQSPLHF.

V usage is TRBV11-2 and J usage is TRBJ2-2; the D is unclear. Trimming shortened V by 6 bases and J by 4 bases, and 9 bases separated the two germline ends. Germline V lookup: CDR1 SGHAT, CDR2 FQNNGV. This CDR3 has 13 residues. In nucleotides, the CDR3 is TGTGCCAGCAGTGATGCGTTCACCGGGGAGCTGTTTTTT. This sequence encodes CASSDAFTGELFF.

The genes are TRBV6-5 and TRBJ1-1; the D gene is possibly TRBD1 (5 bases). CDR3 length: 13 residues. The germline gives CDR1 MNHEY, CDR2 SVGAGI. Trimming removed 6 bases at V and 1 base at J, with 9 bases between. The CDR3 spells CASRITGNTEAFF. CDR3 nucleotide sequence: TGTGCCAGCAGAATAACAGGGAACACTGAAGCTTTCTTT.

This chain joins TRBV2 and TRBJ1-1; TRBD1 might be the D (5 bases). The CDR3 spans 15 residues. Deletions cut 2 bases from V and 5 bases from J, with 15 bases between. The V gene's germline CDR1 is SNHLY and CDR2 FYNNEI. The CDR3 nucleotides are TGTGCCAGCAGTGAACCCACAGGTTTTGGGACTGAAGCTTTCTTT. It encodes CASSEPTGFGTEAFF. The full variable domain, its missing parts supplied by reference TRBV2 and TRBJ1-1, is EPEVTQTPSHQVTQMGQEVILRCVPISNHLYFYWYRQILGQKVEFLVSFYNNEISEKSEIFDDQFSVERPDGSNFTLKIRSTKLEDSAMYFCASSEPTGFGTEAFFGQGTRLTVV.

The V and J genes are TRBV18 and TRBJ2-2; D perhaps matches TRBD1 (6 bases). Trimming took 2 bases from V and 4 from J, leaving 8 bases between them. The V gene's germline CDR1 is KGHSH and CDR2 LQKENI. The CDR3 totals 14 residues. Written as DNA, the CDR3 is TGTGCCAGCTCACCAGGCAGGGGCACCGGGGAGCTGTTTTTT. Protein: CASSPGRGTGELFF.

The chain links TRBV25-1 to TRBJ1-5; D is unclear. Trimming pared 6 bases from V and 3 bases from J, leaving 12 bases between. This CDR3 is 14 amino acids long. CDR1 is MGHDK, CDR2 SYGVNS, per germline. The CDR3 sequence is CASSPGLVNQPQHF. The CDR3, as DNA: TGTGCCAGCAGCCCTGGACTGGTCAATCAGCCCCAGCATTTT.